The rows below give T cell receptor beta chains drawn from one sample of a study of beta chain features in type 1 diabetes. Some clones are missing from TCRdb's copy, which holds only in-frame ones; the method was immunoSEQ multiplex PCR. The sample has about 240,000 clones; approximately 13% are singletons. Sequenced material: naive CD4+ T cells from blood. The receptors originated from a man aged 25-40 years with type 1 diabetes. Both conserved end residues are part of each CDR3. Size values are once, few and many counts, or a class for expanded clones, and some rows have none.

.	TRBJ2-7	TRBV5-1	CASSLGQGSPYEQYF
few	TRBJ2-6	TRBV27	CASSPTGAGANVLTF
few	TRBJ2-5	TRBV7-2	CASSSRTSGSIETQYF
.	TRBJ2-3	TRBV2	CASSWGAGARTDTQYF
.	TRBJ2-7	TRBV10-3	CAIRLTGGSEQYF
.	TRBJ1-1	TRBV18	CASSPGQVLNTEAFF
.	TRBJ2-7	TRBV9	CASSPGTGSGRVPYEQYF
few	TRBJ1-2	TRBV18	CASSPPSQGLYGYTF
few	TRBJ1-5	TRBV2	CASRGTDPQHF
.	TRBJ1-5	TRBV30	CAWVGQGGNQPQHF
.	TRBJ2-7	TRBV29-1	CSVLAGGTYEQYF
few	TRBJ2-5	TRBV28	CAISTLGETQYF
.	TRBJ1-2	TRBV30	CAWSRVGGYGYTF
.	TRBJ1-1	TRBV5-6	CASSSTGERAFF
.	TRBJ2-1	TRBV7-9	CASSPAARGGYNEQFF
.	TRBJ1-3	TRBV9	CASSVLAGNTIYF
.	TRBJ2-7	TRBV5-6	CASSRLYEQYF
.	TRBJ2-3	TRBV10-3	CAIHGSDTDTQYF
.	TRBJ2-2	TRBV5-1	CASKEDTRSTGELFF
.	TRBJ1-1	TRBV30	CAWEKGQQNTEAFF
.	TRBJ2-3	TRBV4-2	CASSQVGTSSGRAARTQYF
few	TRBJ2-5	TRBV29-1	CSVVEGSETQYF
few	TRBJ2-2	TRBV30	CAWSGFPGNTGELFF
few	TRBJ2-3	TRBV7-9	CASSPRGSTDTQYF
few	TRBJ1-6	TRBV6-6	CASSWGQGLGSPLHF
few	TRBJ1-5	TRBV4-1	CASSLTRGEPQHF
.	TRBJ1-1	TRBV15	CATSRDPGQGGAFF
.	TRBJ2-3	TRBV7-2	CASGPTRGGDTQYF
.	TRBJ1-1	TRBV11-3	CASSLESWTENTEAFF
.	TRBJ1-6	TRBV6-1	CASSELPGSSYNSPLHF
few	TRBJ2-2	TRBV27	CASRSGQGPGELFF
few	TRBJ2-2	TRBV15	CATQLAGGLTGELFF
.	TRBJ2-1	TRBV7-8	CASSRLREQDNEQFF
.	TRBJ2-7	TRBV4-2	CASSQDSGLAVTYEQYF
.	TRBJ2-1	TRBV9	CASSERGGGAFGDEQFF
few	TRBJ2-7	TRBV7-9	CASSPPGLAGVRAYEQYF
.	TRBJ1-1	TRBV4-1	CASSNGQGYTEAFF
.	TRBJ2-2	TRBV6-5	CASSYSAPGELFF
few	TRBJ1-5	TRBV19	CASSINRFDQPQHF
.	TRBJ1-2	TRBV5-4	CASSLARDRDGYTF
.	TRBJ2-5	TRBV5-1	CASSLAGISGIETQYF
.	TRBJ2-1	TRBV30	CAWSGSSGVVEQFF
few	TRBJ2-7	TRBV18	CASSPTGGYEQYF
few	TRBJ2-1	TRBV12-5	CASGLVVDRRPYNEQFF
.	TRBJ2-5	TRBV30	CAWSVRLRETQYF
.	TRBJ2-5	TRBV30	CAWSSGPLGRGWTQYF
.	TRBJ1-5	TRBV12-5	CASGLGDSINQPQHF
.	TRBJ1-2	TRBV5-1	CASSTDSRAANYGYTF
.	TRBJ2-5	TRBV27	CASRRTGGRWETQYF
.	TRBJ1-1	TRBV19	CASSIDPRDSPEAFF
.	TRBJ1-1	TRBV9	CASSVGRGNTEAFF
few	TRBJ1-4	TRBV28	CASSPARLANEKLFF
few	TRBJ2-1	TRBV7-2	CASSLPPYRGPRVEQFF
few	TRBJ2-5	TRBV5-4	CASSFGNGETQYF
few	TRBJ2-7	TRBV7-2	CASSLALTGSEQYF